The TCR beta chain under discussion was sequenced for a study of blood T cell repertoires in COVID-19. Germline assignment: CDR1 SGHDT and CDR2 YYEEEE. V trimming: 1 base; J trimming: 7 bases; junction bases outside the gene matches: 9. This CDR3 contains 17 residues. Libraries were prepared by immunoSEQ multiplex PCR; TCRdb keeps only in-frame clonotypes and omits some of them. Of 40,000 to 50,000 clones in the sample, about 85% are singletons; the top ten hold about 4.9%. Sample: peripheral blood. This rearrangement joins TRBV5-6 to TRBJ2-1; the match to TRBD2 covers 12 bases. The receptor was derived from a man in his fifties or sixties with active COVID-19. The CDR3 DNA sequence: TGTGCCAGCAGCTTGTCGACTAGCGGGAGAGAGGTAAATGAGCAGTTCTTC. Amino acid sequence: CASSLSTSGREVNEQFF.